The clone carrying this TCR beta chain has only a few counts. The antigen is undetermined. Ophthalmopathy patients all had a Clinical Activity Score of at least 3, a NOSPECS grade of at least 4 and disease under 3 months old. The source of the PBMCs was 8 to 10 ml of fresh peripheral blood. The data were taken from a study of T cells in Graves' hyperthyroidism and ophthalmopathy. Overall study: Peripheral blood specimens were obtained at initial diagnosis, prior to any treatment.

Amplified regions were TCR beta CDR3 sequences from RNA transcripts. First-round RT-PCR of the TCR CDR3 relied on the HTBI primer set. Each CDR3 protein is one row after TCRdb ran MiXCR on the multiplex PCR reads. This table has over 450,000 distinct CDR3 sequences, roughly 18% appearing once. Germline V gene lookup returns CDR1 MNHNS and CDR2 SASEGT. V was trimmed by 5 bases and J by 7 bases, leaving 8 bases between them. The CDR3 consists of 11 residues. General study points: Ophthalmopathy was identified by the model a median approximately six months ahead of onset.

The V call is TRBV6-1, the J call TRBJ1-1; D gene uncertain. The sample comprised blood. This sequence was found in a young woman with Graves' ophthalmopathy. CDR3 nucleotides: TGTGCCAGCAGTACGGACGGTGAAGCTTTCTTT. Amino acids: CASSTDGEAFF.